This TCR beta chain was recorded in a study of regulatory T cells in long-lasting Graves disease. In this sample, this clonotype turned up many times. V was cut by 7 bases and J by 6 bases, with 15 bases left in between. CDR3 size: 13 residues. Regarding time point: newly diagnosed GD, antithyroid drugs for less than 3 months. With RNA extracted from PBMCs as input, the TCR library was made. Assembly of TCR beta libraries relied on iRepertoire HTBI primers together with Arm-PCR of CDR3 regions. TCRdb recomputed calls from the multiplex PCR reads with MiXCR, one row per CDR3 protein. This table holds about 540,000 distinct CDR3 sequences, approximately 12% found once. These same data were also listed under a study on T cells in Graves' hyperthyroidism and ophthalmopathy.

The origin of this receptor is a man younger than 40 with Graves disease. The chain recombines TRBV12-3 or TRBV12-4 with TRBJ1-1, with D maybe TRBD1 (6 bases). The starting material was peripheral blood mononuclear cells (PBMCs), obtained at new diagnosis, from a patient treated with antithyroid drugs. The CDR3 sequence is CASIGARGAEAFF. The CDR3 region has the DNA TGTGCCAGCATCGGCGCCAGGGGAGCTGAAGCTTTCTTT.